This entry describes one T cell receptor beta chain. Its antigen is undetermined. Sequencing ends 3 residues short of the CDR3 end; the germline J gene provides the rest. These data come from a study of Tregs in tolerant kidney transplant recipients. Mixed chimerism was transient after nonmyeloablative marrow transplants from related graft donors. Repertoires were generated with immunoSEQ multiplex PCR, while TCRdb's copy carries only in-frame clones and drops some. The sample's table shows 25,000 to 40,000 clones. Germline CDR1 and CDR2: DFQATT and SNEGSKA (reference sequence). The CDR3 runs 13 residues. The V end lost 6 bases, the J end lost 9 bases, and 15 bases lay between the germline ends. Study-wide points: Nucleotide sequences could not be compared across some patients' samples due to primer changes. Tregs expanded with activated donor B cells seemed most donor-specific. Biological reproducibility was not directly addressed in this study. Findings come from small patient numbers and require larger validation.

The sequenced sample was CD4+ T cells from blood (PBMCs), obtained 24 months after the transplant. This TCR was recovered from a human patient who received a combined kidney and bone marrow transplant. Some T cells may trace back to the graft donor. The genes are TRBV20-1 and TRBJ1-6, with D perhaps TRBD1 (6 bases). The covered CDR3 bases are TGCAGTGCAAAGGCGGGGGGCGGTTCACCC. Its protein product is CSAKAGGGSP. The full-length CDR3 reads as CSAKAGGGSPLHF.